Below are 4 T cell receptor beta chains sequenced from a single sample in a study of T cells after yellow fever vaccination (dated by TCRdb to between 2018 and 2021). Library prep was done by 5' RACE. The data were produced on an Illumina NovaSeq 6000. The public reads were reprocessed in TCRdb via fastp at Q25 and MiXCR, keeping in-frame beta chains. Rows are combined by CDR3 protein, so each entry shows the most common genes and DNA. Counted in this sample were some 350,000 distinct CDR3 sequences; approximately 4% of them appeared once. The ten largest clones represent under 30% of the sample. Read against the paper, the sample's treatment or condition label means: live attenuated yellow fever vaccine strain. The starting material was PBMCs, obtained 5 days after the yellow fever booster vaccination. All receptors come from a man in his late teens or twenties who received the YFV17D yellow fever vaccine.

The rearrangement joins TRBV7-3 to TRBJ2-2; TRBD2 aligns across 7 bases. J lost 6 bases, V lost 5 bases, and 9 bases had no gene match. The CDR3 sequence is 15 residues long. Germline V lookup: CDR1 SGHTA, CDR2 FQGTGA. In DNA, the CDR3 is TGTGCCAGCAGCGCCGTGGGGGGGGATCCCGGGGAGCTGTTTTTT. It is translated as CASSAVGGDPGELFF. Combining the CDR3 with reference TRBV7-3 and TRBJ2-2 gives the whole variable domain GAGVSQTPSNKVTEKGKYVELRCDPISGHTALYWYRQSLGQGPEFLIYFQGTGAADDSGLPNDRFFAVRPEGSVSTLKIQRTERGDSAVYLCASSAVGGDPGELFFGEGSRLTVL.

In its sample, this clonotype was seen many times. The chain carries TRBV18 and TRBJ2-3, with D perhaps TRBD2 (6 bases). With 0 bases removed from V and 8 bases from J, the gap between germline ends came to 12 bases. Germline V gives CDR1 KGHSH, CDR2 LQKENI. CDR3 length: 14 amino acids. CDR3 sequence reads: CASSPPLAGGTQYF. CDR3 sequence (DNA): TGTGCCAGCTCACCACCACTAGCAGGAGGTACGCAGTATTTT.

This clonotype was counted at least ten times. At one end, the junction sequence differs from germline, possibly due to a read error. The CDR3 region is CSVRRGAKNIQYF. As DNA, the CDR3 is TGCAGTGTTAGAAGGGGGGCCAAAAACATTCAGTACTTC. V and J are TRBV20-1 and TRBJ2-4; a weak D match, TRBD1 (6 bases). The CDR3 contains 13 residues. CDR1 is DFQATT and CDR2 is SNEGSKA in the germline V gene (reference sequence).

The chain couples TRBV6-5 to TRBJ1-2; D ambiguous. Between the trimmed V and J ends, which lost 0 bases and 5 bases, there was a span of 4 bases. The CDR3 runs to 12 residues. Looked up from germline, CDR1 is MNHEY and CDR2 is SVGAGI. The CDR3 nucleotides are TGTGCCAGCAGTTACTCGGGGTATGGCTACACCTTC. Protein: CASSYSGYGYTF.